This T cell receptor beta chain stems from a study of blood T cell repertoires in COVID-19 (dated by TCRdb to 2019 to 2021). Regarding the research as a whole: Samples from collaborators originated in the United States, Italy and Spain and spanned both the acute and convalescent phases of COVID-19. Sample metadata almost always included a de-identified subject ID, COVID-19 status, age in years and sex. HLA class I and class II types, where available, came from metadata supplied by the sample provider rather than from assay-based typing. Samples came from the ongoing ImmuneRACE study (first 160 participants) plus 1,254 subjects from 6 global collaborators. The repertoires were released in a freely available public database meant as a resource for research on the immune response to SARS-CoV-2. The prospective study material was composed of cDNA or gDNA derived from T cells, B-cell-depleted T cells, or PBMCs. Subjects who had been exposed to COVID-19, were actively infected with it, or had recovered from it provided the deeply sampled blood TCRbeta repertoires that made up the dataset.

Study-wide findings and limitations: The quantity of clinical and demographic metadata differed by source and by participant and was supplied without curation.

A second Seattle source provided samples from volunteer blood donors who had recovered from COVID-19. Collaborating institutions collected whole blood in K2EDTA tubes following their own protocols. For TCRbeta analysis, collaborator samples were shipped as frozen whole blood, as isolated PBMCs, or as DNA extracted from either sample type. Cut back by 6 bases and 3 bases, the V and J ends lie 12 bases apart. The CDR3 covers 14 residues, taking in both the cysteine and the phenylalanine. Only the CDR3 DNA stays, 42 bases, in frame from base 1. CDR1 ENHRY and CDR2 SYGVKD are derived from the germline V gene. Details on this clone: The specificity of this receptor is unknown. No much larger clone exists at a distance of one base, and base qualities are not known.

TCRbeta CDR3 regions were amplified from genomic DNA by means of the immunoSEQ Assay, a bias-controlled multiplex PCR. On the study's bioinformatics: Within the assay, amplification of reference gene primers was used to estimate how many nucleated cells each sample contained. To quantify the absolute abundance of each unique TCRbeta CDR3 rearrangement, sequence reads were collapsed and filtered. For each sample, productive Simpson clonality was calculated as the square root of Simpson's diversity index across productive rearrangements. The table comes from immuneACCESS by way of TCRdb, which keeps in-frame sequences with V and J called. Part of the clones is missing from these tables; in studies checked, under half for an unresolved V gene and the rest for unknown reasons. The D gene and trimming were derived from the DNA, and the V and J assignments and clone size from that table. The sample has around 250,000 clones on record, about 89% of them singletons. The ten largest clones take up 1.5% to 2% of the sample.

Sequencing was done on a sample of peripheral blood. This sequence was found in a woman aged 55-69 years who had recovered from COVID-19. The chain is made from TRBV10-3 and TRBJ1-3; 6 matching bases give a weak D call of TRBD1. The DNA reads TGTGCCATCAGGAAGGACAGCCTTGGAAACACCATATATTTT. The resulting protein is CAIRKDSLGNTIYF.